This TCR beta chain appears in the sequencing data of a study of cytomegalovirus exposure and HLA in healthy donors. General observations from the study: Confirmation in vitro established that three CMV-associated chains were specific for CMV antigens. Per a prior analysis, the majority of TCR beta V segments were productive roughly 90% or roughly 30% of the time.

The CDR3 spans 13 residues. Germline values: CDR1 MNHEY, CDR2 SMNVEV (reference sequence). Trimming shortened V by 4 bases and J by 4 bases, and 9 bases separated the two germline ends. A remark on this clone: Antigen: not known.

The study ran its PCR with 60 Vbeta and 13 Jbeta primers. Produced via immunoSEQ multiplex PCR; TCRdb's table is partial and in-frame only. The sample yields about 160,000 clones, 77% seen once. This TCR was recovered from a woman under 40 in good health and CMV-seronegative. The V call is TRBV27, the J call TRBJ2-3; D is ambiguous. Sequenced: PBMCs. CDR3 coding DNA: TGTGCCAGCAGTTGGTACTTCGCAGATACGCAGTATTTT. Translation gives CASSWYFADTQYF.